Listed below are T cell receptor beta chains from one sample, sequenced in a study of T cells and copy number aberrations in small-cell lung cancer. This table comes from immunoSEQ multiplex PCR, and its TCRdb copy is limited to in-frame clones, with some not included. This table has approximately 1,000 clones, roughly nine tenths appearing once. Sample: tumor tissue. The receptor set was obtained from a man in his sixties with small cell lung cancer. Both conserved end residues are part of each CDR3. The D gene is left open where the match is weak. Rows give clone size only sometimes, using once, few, many, or a class for an expanded clone.

size	J	D	V	CDR3	DNA
-	TRBJ2-1	TRBD2	TRBV7-2	CASSFSPGGLAGVHEQFF	TGTGCCAGCAGCTTTAGTCCTGGGGGACTAGCGGGAGTCCATGAGCAGTTCTTC
-	TRBJ2-5	-	TRBV5-1	CASSFPGGETQYF	TGCGCCAGCAGCTTCCCGGGTGGAGAGACCCAGTACTTC
-	TRBJ2-1	-	TRBV1	CTSSQAPSGSPRGASEQFF	TGCACCAGCAGCCAAGCCCCTAGCGGGAGCCCCCGTGGGGCAAGTGAGCAGTTCTTC
-	TRBJ2-7	TRBD1	TRBV5-1	CASSDRDRVSYEQYF	TGCGCCAGCAGCGACCGGGACAGGGTCTCCTACGAGCAGTACTTC
-	TRBJ1-2	-	TRBV30	CAWSPDPAAGYTF	TGTGCCTGGAGTCCCGATCCCGCTGCTGGCTACACCTTC
-	TRBJ1-2	TRBD1	TRBV28	CASSSGQGLNYGYTF	TGTGCCAGCAGTTCGGGACAGGGCCTTAACTATGGCTACACCTTC
few	TRBJ1-5	-	TRBV2	CASTEGGNQPQHF	TGTGCCAGCACCGAGGGGGGCAATCAGCCCCAGCATTTT
-	TRBJ2-3	TRBD2	TRBV19	CASSILSGRAADTQYF	TGTGCCAGTAGTATACTTAGCGGGAGGGCGGCAGATACGCAGTATTTT
few	TRBJ1-1	-	TRBV11-3	CASSSGRTNTEAFF	TGTGCCAGCAGCTCCGGCAGGACGAACACTGAAGCTTTCTTT
few	TRBJ1-2	TRBD1	TRBV16	CASSQYLTGGDANYGYTF	TGTGCCAGCAGCCAATACCTAACAGGGGGCGATGCCAACTATGGCTACACCTTC